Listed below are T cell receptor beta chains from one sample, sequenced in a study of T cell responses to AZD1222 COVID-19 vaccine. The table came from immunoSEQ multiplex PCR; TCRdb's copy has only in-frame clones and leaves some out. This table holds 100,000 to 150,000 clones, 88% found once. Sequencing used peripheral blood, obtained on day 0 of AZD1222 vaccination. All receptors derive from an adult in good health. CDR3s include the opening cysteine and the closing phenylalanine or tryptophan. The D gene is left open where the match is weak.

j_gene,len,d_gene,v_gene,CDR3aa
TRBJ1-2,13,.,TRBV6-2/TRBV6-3,CASSSPTTRESTF
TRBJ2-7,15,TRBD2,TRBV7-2,CASRPLSSGKYEQYF
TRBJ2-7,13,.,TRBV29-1,CSVASGGLYEQYF
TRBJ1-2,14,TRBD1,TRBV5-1,CASSPEGQGYGYTF
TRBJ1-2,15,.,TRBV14,CASSPHKQFGYGYTF
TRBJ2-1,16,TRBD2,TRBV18,CASSPPSGGDYNEQFF
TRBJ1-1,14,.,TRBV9,CASSPARDNAEAFF
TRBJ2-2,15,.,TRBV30,CAWSGNRLVTGELFF
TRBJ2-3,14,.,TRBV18,CASSPLRGRDTQYF
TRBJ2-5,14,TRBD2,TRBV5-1,CASSGTSNGETQYF